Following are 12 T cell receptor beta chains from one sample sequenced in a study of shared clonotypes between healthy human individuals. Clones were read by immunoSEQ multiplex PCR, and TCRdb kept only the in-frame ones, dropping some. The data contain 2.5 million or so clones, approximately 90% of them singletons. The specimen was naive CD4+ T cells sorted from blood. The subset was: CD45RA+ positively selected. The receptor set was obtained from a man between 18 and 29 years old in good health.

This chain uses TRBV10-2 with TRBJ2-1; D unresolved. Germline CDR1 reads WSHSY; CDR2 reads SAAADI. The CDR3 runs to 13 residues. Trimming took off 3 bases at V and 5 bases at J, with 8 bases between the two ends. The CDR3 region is CASSEGRDNEQFF. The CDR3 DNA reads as TGCGCCAGCAGTGAAGGTCGGGACAATGAGCAGTTCTTC.

The DNA of the CDR3 is TGTGCCAACTTTTACGAGCAGTACTTC. Its translation is CANFYEQYF. The chain links TRBV25-1 to TRBJ2-7, with D hard to call. This CDR3 spans 9 amino acids. Trimming removed 10 bases at V and 4 bases at J, with 5 bases between. The germline CDR1 and CDR2 sequences are MGHDK and SYGVNS.

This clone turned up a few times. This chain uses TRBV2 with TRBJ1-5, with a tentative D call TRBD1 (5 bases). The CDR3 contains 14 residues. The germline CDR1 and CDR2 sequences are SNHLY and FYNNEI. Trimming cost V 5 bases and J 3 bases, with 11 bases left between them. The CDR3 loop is CASSPGPYNQPQHF. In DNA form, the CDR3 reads TGTGCCAGCAGTCCGGGACCCTACAATCAGCCCCAGCATTTT. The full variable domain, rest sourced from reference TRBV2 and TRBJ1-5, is EPEVTQTPSHQVTQMGQEVILRCVPISNHLYFYWYRQILGQKVEFLVSFYNNEISEKSEIFDDQFSVERPDGSNFTLKIRSTKLEDSAMYFCASSPGPYNQPQHFGDGTRLSIL.

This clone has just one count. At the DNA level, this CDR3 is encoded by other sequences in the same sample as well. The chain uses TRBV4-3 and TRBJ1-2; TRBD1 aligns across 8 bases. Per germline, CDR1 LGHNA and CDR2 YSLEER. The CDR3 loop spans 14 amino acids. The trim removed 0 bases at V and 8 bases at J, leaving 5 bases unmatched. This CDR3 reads CASSQDGTGGGYTF. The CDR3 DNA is TGCGCCAGCAGCCAAGATGGGACAGGAGGAGGCTACACCTTC.

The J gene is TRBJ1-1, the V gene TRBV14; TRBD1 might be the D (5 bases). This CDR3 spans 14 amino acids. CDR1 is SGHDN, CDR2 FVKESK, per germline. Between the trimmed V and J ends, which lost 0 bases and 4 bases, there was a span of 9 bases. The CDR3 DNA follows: TGTGCCAGCAGCCAAGATTTGGGGGGCACTGAAGCTTTCTTT. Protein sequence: CASSQDLGGTEAFF.

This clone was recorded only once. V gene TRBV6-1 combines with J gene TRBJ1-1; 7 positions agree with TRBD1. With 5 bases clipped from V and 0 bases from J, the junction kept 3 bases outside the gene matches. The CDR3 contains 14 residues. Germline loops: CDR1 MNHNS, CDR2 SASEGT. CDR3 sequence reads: CASSWDSLNTEAFF. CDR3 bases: TGTGCCAGCAGTTGGGACAGTCTGAACACTGAAGCTTTCTTT.

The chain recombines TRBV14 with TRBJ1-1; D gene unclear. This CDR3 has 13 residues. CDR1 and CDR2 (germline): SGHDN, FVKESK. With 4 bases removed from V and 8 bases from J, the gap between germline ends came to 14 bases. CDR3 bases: TGTGCCAGCAGCCGGGGAGGGAGGGAAGAAGCTTTCTTT. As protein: CASSRGGREEAFF.

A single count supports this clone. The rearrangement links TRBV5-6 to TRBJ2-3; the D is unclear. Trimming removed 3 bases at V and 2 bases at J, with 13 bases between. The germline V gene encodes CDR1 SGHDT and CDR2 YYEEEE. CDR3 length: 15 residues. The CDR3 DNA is TGTGCCAGCAGCTCCCCTTACGCCGACACAGATACGCAGTATTTT. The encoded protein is CASSSPYADTDTQYF.

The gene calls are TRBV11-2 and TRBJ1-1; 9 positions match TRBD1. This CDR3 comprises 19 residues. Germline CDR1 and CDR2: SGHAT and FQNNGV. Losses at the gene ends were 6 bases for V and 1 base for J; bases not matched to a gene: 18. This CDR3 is CASRQIRRTGGRGNTEAFF. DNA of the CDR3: TGTGCCAGCAGACAAATTCGGAGAACAGGGGGCCGTGGGAACACTGAAGCTTTCTTT.

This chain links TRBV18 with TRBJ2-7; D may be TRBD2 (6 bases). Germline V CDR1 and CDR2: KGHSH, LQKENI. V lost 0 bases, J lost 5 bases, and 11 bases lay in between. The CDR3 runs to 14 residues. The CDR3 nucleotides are TGTGCCAGCTCACCACCGGCGGGATTGAACGAGCAGTACTTC. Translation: CASSPPAGLNEQYF.

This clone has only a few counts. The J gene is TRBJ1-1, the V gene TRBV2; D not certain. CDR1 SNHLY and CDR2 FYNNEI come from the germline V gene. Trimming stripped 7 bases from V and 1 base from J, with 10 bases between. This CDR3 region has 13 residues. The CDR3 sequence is CASNQDGNTEAFF. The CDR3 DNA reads TGTGCCAGCAATCAGGACGGGAACACTGAAGCTTTCTTT.

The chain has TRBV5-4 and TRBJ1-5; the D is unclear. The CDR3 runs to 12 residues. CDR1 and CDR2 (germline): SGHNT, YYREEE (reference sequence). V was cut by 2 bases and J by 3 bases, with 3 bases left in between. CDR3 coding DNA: TGTGCCAGCAGCTTCGCCAATCAGCCCCAGCATTTT. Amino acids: CASSFANQPQHF.